The 5 T cell receptor beta chains reported below all come from one sample, sequenced in a study of blood T cell repertoires in COVID-19. Measured with immunoSEQ multiplex PCR; TCRdb has only the in-frame clones, and not every one. The sample carries 150,000 or so clones, around 75% recorded once. Sequenced sample: peripheral blood. Receptors originate from a woman aged 70-85 years with COVID-19, enrolled during active disease.

This chain links TRBV30 with TRBJ2-5, with TRBD2 as a possible D gene (5 bases). The CDR3 totals 12 residues. The germline gives CDR1 GTSNPN, CDR2 SVGIG (reference sequence). V lost 0 bases and J 9 bases, leaving 11 bases between the germline ends. CDR3 nucleotides: TGTGCCTGGAGTGTAAATCTGGAGGCCCAGTACTTC. Translation: CAWSVNLEAQYF. Looking up the rest from reference TRBV30 and TRBJ2-5 gives the full variable domain: SQTIHQWPATLVQPVGSPLSLECTVEGTSNPNLYWYRQAAGRGLQLLFYSVGIGQISSEVPQNLSASRPQDRQFILSSKKLLLSDSGFYLCAWSVNLEAQYFGPGTRLLVL.

The chain couples TRBV2 to TRBJ1-4, with TRBD1 matching over 7 bases. Looked up from germline, CDR1 is SNHLY and CDR2 is FYNNEI. The trim removed 2 bases at V and 7 bases at J, leaving 7 bases unmatched. The CDR3 covers 15 residues. CDR3 loop: CASSEMKGAGEKLFF. The CDR3 DNA is TGTGCCAGCAGTGAAATGAAGGGGGCGGGTGAAAAACTGTTTTTT.

This chain joins TRBV14 and TRBJ1-2; D is uncertain. V was cut by 4 bases and J by 5 bases, with 14 bases left in between. The CDR3 has 14 residues. Germline lookup yields CDR1 SGHDN and CDR2 FVKESK. In nucleotides, the CDR3 is TGTGCCAGCAGCCTCGGGCCTGGAGGGTATGGCTACACCTTC. Protein: CASSLGPGGYGYTF. The full variable domain, its missing parts supplied by reference TRBV14 and TRBJ1-2, is EAGVTQFPSHSVIEKGQTVTLRCDPISGHDNLYWYRRVMGKEIKFLLHFVKESKQDESGMPNNRFLAERTGGTYSTLKVQPAELEDSGVYFCASSLGPGGYGYTFGSGTRLTVV.

The chain has TRBV18 and TRBJ2-3; D perhaps matches TRBD1 (5 bases). The CDR3 length is 14 residues. The germline V and J ends were trimmed by 3 bases and 1 base, with 8 bases remaining between them. Germline V gene sequence: CDR1 KGHSH, CDR2 LQKENI. This chain's CDR3 is CASSPKTGTDTQYF. The DNA for the CDR3 is TGTGCCAGCTCACCGAAGACAGGCACAGATACGCAGTATTTT.

The chain is built from TRBV11-2 and TRBJ1-6, with 10 bases aligning to TRBD1. This CDR3 contains 16 residues. Germline V lookup: CDR1 SGHAT, CDR2 FQNNGV. With V trimmed by 4 bases and J by 7 bases, 7 bases remained unmatched. The CDR3 coding sequence is TGTGCCAGCAGCTCCCTGACAGGGGGCGGCAATTCACCCCTCCACTTT. This translates into CASSSLTGGGNSPLHF.